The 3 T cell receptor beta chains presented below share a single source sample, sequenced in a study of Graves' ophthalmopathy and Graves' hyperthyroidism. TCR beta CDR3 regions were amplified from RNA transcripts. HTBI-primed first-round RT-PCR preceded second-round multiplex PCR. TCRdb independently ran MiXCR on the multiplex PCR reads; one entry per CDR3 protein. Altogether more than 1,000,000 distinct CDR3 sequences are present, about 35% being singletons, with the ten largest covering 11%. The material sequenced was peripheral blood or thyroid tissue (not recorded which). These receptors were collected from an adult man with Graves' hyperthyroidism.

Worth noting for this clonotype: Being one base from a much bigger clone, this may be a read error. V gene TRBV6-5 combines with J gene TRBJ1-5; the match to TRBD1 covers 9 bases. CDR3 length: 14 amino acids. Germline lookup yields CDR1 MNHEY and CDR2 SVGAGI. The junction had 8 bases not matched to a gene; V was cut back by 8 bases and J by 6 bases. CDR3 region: CASGATGGVQPQHF. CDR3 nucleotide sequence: TGTGCCAGCGGGGCAACAGGGGGCGTTCAGCCCCAGCATTTT.

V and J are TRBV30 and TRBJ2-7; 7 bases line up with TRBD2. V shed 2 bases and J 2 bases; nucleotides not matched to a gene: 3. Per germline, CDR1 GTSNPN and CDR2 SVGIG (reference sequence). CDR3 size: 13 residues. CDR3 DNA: TGTGCCTGGAGTAGCGGGATAGCCTACGAGCAGTACTTC. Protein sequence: CAWSSGIAYEQYF. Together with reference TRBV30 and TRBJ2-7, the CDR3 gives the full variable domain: SQTIHQWPATLVQPVGSPLSLECTVEGTSNPNLYWYRQAAGRGLQLLFYSVGIGQISSEVPQNLSASRPQDRQFILSSKKLLLSDSGFYLCAWSSGIAYEQYFGPGTRLTVT.

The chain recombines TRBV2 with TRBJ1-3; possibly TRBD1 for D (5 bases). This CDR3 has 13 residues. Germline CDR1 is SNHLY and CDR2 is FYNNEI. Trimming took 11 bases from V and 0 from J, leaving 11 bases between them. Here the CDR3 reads CAEGWGSGNTIYF. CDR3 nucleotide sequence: TGTGCCGAGGGGTGGGGCTCTGGAAACACCATATATTTT.